One and the same sample provided the 27 T cell receptor beta chains below, sequenced in a study of shared clonotypes between healthy human individuals. Sequencing used immunoSEQ multiplex PCR; TCRdb keeps in-frame clones, though not all of them. Of fewer than 600,000 clones listed, about four fifths are singletons. Material: PBMCs. The receptors originated from a woman in her 40s in good health. Some clones in this sample may be carry-over from other donors' samples.

CDR3 in amino acids: CANLRLAESYEQYF. The CDR3 DNA reads as TGTGCCAACCTTCGACTAGCGGAGAGTTACGAGCAGTACTTC. The chain recombines TRBV2 with TRBJ2-7; 9 nucleotides align to TRBD2. After removal of 10 bases from V and 4 bases from J, the junction contained 11 bases not matched to a gene. CDR3 length: 14 amino acids. Germline CDR1 SNHLY, CDR2 FYNNEI.

On this clone: One end of the junction does not line up with germline, which may come from a read error. The J gene is TRBJ2-7, the V gene TRBV25-1, with D unresolved. The CDR3 spans 15 residues. Germline V gives CDR1 MGHDK, CDR2 SYGVNS. This CDR3 reads CAGSESLLLSPGQYF. CDR3 DNA sequence: TGTGCCGGCAGTGAATCCCTCCTCCTATCCCCCGGGCAGTACTTC.

In this sample, this clone turned up a few times. The CDR3: CSAAEQAGETQYF. CDR3 sequence (DNA): TGCAGCGCTGCAGAACAGGCTGGAGAGACCCAGTACTTC. The chain joins TRBV29-1 to TRBJ2-5; D might be TRBD1 (5 bases). The CDR3 spans 13 residues. CDR1 is SQVTM, CDR2 ANQGSEA, per germline. V dropped 7 bases and J dropped 4 bases, with 16 bases sitting between them. The full variable domain, in which reference TRBV29-1 and TRBJ2-5 provide the parts outside the CDR3, is SAVISQKPSRDICQRGTSLTIQCQVDSQVTMMFWYRQQPGQSLTLIATANQGSEATYESGFVIDKFPISRPNLTFSTLTVSNMSPEDSSIYLCSAAEQAGETQYFGPGTRLLVL.

The rearrangement joins TRBV5-4 to TRBJ2-5, with 8 bases lining up with TRBD1. The J call is in doubt because the DNA end fits TRBJ2-7 better. Per the germline V gene, CDR1 is SGHNT and CDR2 is YYREEE (reference sequence). The CDR3 loop spans 13 amino acids. CDR3 loop: CASSRTGRYEQYF. CDR3 in DNA: TGTGCCAGCAGCCGGACAGGGCGGTACGAGCAGTACTTC.

V gene TRBV10-3 combines with J gene TRBJ2-7; 8 positions agree with TRBD2. CDR3 length: 14 amino acids. Per the germline V gene, CDR1 is ENHRY and CDR2 is SYGVKD. V was clipped by 7 bases and J by 7 bases; unmatched bases: 12. The CDR3 loop reads CAITSGSGSREQYF. In DNA form, the CDR3 reads TGTGCCATCACCTCTGGCAGCGGGAGCCGAGAGCAGTACTTC.

CDR3: CASSQDTGSEQYF. For the CDR3, the DNA is TGTGCCAGCAGCCAAGATACAGGTTCCGAGCAGTACTTC. The chain carries TRBV4-2 and TRBJ2-7; D might be TRBD1 (5 bases). Germline V CDR1 and CDR2: LGHNA, YNFKEQ. The CDR3 is 13 residues long. V lost 0 bases to trimming and J lost 6 bases, with 9 bases between them.

The genes are TRBV7-9 and TRBJ1-6; 9 bases align to TRBD1. V shed 5 bases and J 9 bases; nucleotides not matched to a gene: 8. Germline CDR1 SEHNR, CDR2 FQNEAQ (reference sequence). The CDR3 runs to 15 residues. CDR3 DNA: TGTGCCAGCAGCGGGGACAGGGCGAGGGCTTCACCCCTCCACTTT. This encodes CASSGDRARASPLHF.

V gene TRBV28 combines with J gene TRBJ2-5, with TRBD1 matching 9 bases. The CDR3 is made up of 12 amino acids. J was trimmed by 9 bases and V by 2 bases; bases with no gene match: 1. CDR1 and CDR2 from the germline V gene are MDHEN and SYDVKM. The CDR3 spells CASSLRQGAQYF. CDR3 in DNA: TGTGCCAGCAGTTTAAGACAGGGGGCCCAGTACTTC.

The V and J genes are TRBV6-5 and TRBJ2-3, with TRBD2 identical over 11 bases. Germline V gene data show CDR1 as MNHEY and CDR2 as SVGAGI. The CDR3 is made up of 16 amino acids. J lost 3 bases, V lost 4 bases, and 6 bases had no gene match. CDR3 coding DNA: TGTGCCAGCAGTTCCTTAGCGGGAGGGCCGACAGATACGCAGTATTTT. This gives the protein CASSSLAGGPTDTQYF.

The V gene is TRBV7-2, the J gene TRBJ2-7; TRBD1 aligns across 9 bases. V was clipped by 0 bases and J by 2 bases; unmatched bases: 8. The CDR3 sequence is 17 residues long. Germline CDR1 and CDR2: SGHTA and FQGNSA. CDR3 in DNA: TGTGCCAGCAGCTTAGCGGTGGGACAGGGTGGCACCTACGAGCAGTACTTC. Protein: CASSLAVGQGGTYEQYF. The full variable domain, with the rest looked up from reference TRBV7-2 and TRBJ2-7, is GAGVSQSPSNKVTEKGKDVELRCDPISGHTALYWYRQSLGQGLEFLIYFQGNSAPDKSGLPSDRFSAERTGGSVSTLTIQRTQQEDSAVYLCASSLAVGQGGTYEQYFGPGTRLTVT.

The rearrangement joins TRBV6-6 to TRBJ2-1, with 7 positions matching TRBD1. V dropped 4 bases and J dropped 13; count of bases not matched to a gene: 10. The CDR3 sequence is 13 residues long. The germline V gene has CDR1 MNHNY and CDR2 SVGAGI (reference sequence). CDR3 in DNA: TGTGCCAGCAGTTCCCAGACAGGGAGTCGCCAGTTCTTC. Its translation is CASSSQTGSRQFF.

The chain carries TRBV15 and TRBJ1-2; D may be TRBD1 (5 bases). CDR3 length equals 16 residues. V lost 5 bases and J 0 bases, leaving 16 bases between the germline ends. Germline assignment: CDR1 LNHNV and CDR2 YYDKDF (reference sequence). CDR3 sequence: CATSAKVGASNYGYTF. In nucleotides, the CDR3 is TGTGCCACCAGCGCCAAAGTAGGGGCCTCTAACTATGGCTACACCTTC.

The genes are TRBV11-2 and TRBJ1-1; D is possibly TRBD1 (5 bases). V was clipped by 0 bases and J by 7 bases, with 9 bases between them. The germline gives CDR1 SGHAT, CDR2 FQNNGV. The CDR3 sequence is 13 residues long. DNA for the CDR3: TGTGCCAGCAGCTTAGAAAAGGGGATTGAAGCTTTCTTT. Translating gives CASSLEKGIEAFF.

The chain's CDR3 is CASSPDRVGTEAFF. The CDR3, as DNA: TGCGCCAGCAGCCCCGACAGGGTAGGAACTGAAGCTTTCTTT. The chain carries TRBV5-1 and TRBJ1-1, with 7 bases fitting TRBD1. V was clipped by 4 bases and J by 5 bases; unmatched bases: 8. This CDR3 region has 14 residues. The germline V gene encodes CDR1 SGHRS and CDR2 YFSETQ.

The chain has TRBV7-8 and TRBJ2-3; D is uncertain. The CDR3 has 8 amino acids. The V gene's germline CDR1 is SGHVS and CDR2 FQNEAQ. Trimming cost V 7 bases and J 10 bases, with 3 bases left between them. CDR3 coding DNA: TGTGCCAGCACCCCGCAGTATTTT. Protein product: CASTPQYF. The variable domain in full, with the rest retrieved from reference TRBV7-8 and TRBJ2-3, is GAGVSQSPRYKVAKRGQDVALRCDPISGHVSLFWYQQALGQGPEFLTYFQNEAQLDKSGLPSDRFFAERPEGSVSTLKIQRTQQEDSAVYLCASTPQYFGPGTRLTVL.

This chain links TRBV11-2 with TRBJ1-1; no reliable D call. The CDR3 loop spans 15 amino acids. CDR1 SGHAT and CDR2 FQNNGV come from the germline V gene. Between the trimmed V and J ends, which lost 4 bases and 4 bases, there was a span of 16 bases. CDR3 nucleotides: TGTGCCAGCAGCTCCGGGTGGGAGTTAGGCACTGAAGCTTTCTTT. Residues: CASSSGWELGTEAFF. The whole variable domain, filled in from reference TRBV11-2 and TRBJ1-1, reads EAGVAQSPRYKIIEKRQSVAFWCNPISGHATLYWYQQILGQGPKLLIQFQNNGVVDDSQLPKDRFSAERLKGVDSTLKIQPAKLEDSAVYLCASSSGWELGTEAFFGQGTRLTVV.

The rearrangement joins TRBV5-4 to TRBJ1-1; D is possibly TRBD1 (6 bases). Trimming removed 5 bases from V and 2 bases from J, with 16 bases in between. CDR3 length: 15 amino acids. Germline V gene lookup returns CDR1 SGHNT and CDR2 YYREEE (reference sequence). In nucleotides, the CDR3 is TGTGCCAGCAGGAGACAGGACGTAAGTAACACTGAAGCTTTCTTT. It codes for CASRRQDVSNTEAFF.

This clone was detected only a few times. The chain uses TRBV27 and TRBJ1-2; a possible D gene is TRBD1 (6 bases). This CDR3 has 15 residues. In germline, CDR1 is MNHEY, CDR2 SMNVEV (reference sequence). The V end was cut by 3 bases, the J end by 4 bases, with 15 bases between. The CDR3 region is CASSFSQGLGYGYTF. For the CDR3, the DNA is TGTGCCAGCAGTTTTTCCCAGGGGTTGGGCTATGGCTACACCTTC.

V is TRBV7-9 and J is TRBJ2-7, with no clear D. The ends were cut back, 2 bases at V and 0 bases at J, with 5 bases in the middle. Germline-derived CDR1 and CDR2 are SEHNR and FQNEAQ (reference sequence). This CDR3 contains 13 residues. The chain's CDR3 is CASSLPSSYEQYF. The CDR3 region has the DNA TGTGCCAGCAGCTTACCCAGCTCCTACGAGCAGTACTTC.

This chain connects TRBV6-1 to TRBJ2-3; the D gene is possibly TRBD1 (7 bases). The CDR3 runs 15 residues. Trimming left V 5 bases short and J 2 bases short, with 14 bases between. Germline-derived CDR1 and CDR2 are MNHNS and SASEGT. DNA of the CDR3: TGTGCCAGCAGTCCGCAGGGGGAGGACACAGATACGCAGTATTTT. This sequence encodes CASSPQGEDTDTQYF.

This chain uses TRBV2 with TRBJ2-7; tentatively, D is TRBD2 (5 bases). The V and J ends lost 3 bases and 4 bases respectively, with 16 bases between them. Germline-derived CDR1 and CDR2 are SNHLY and FYNNEI. This CDR3 region has 15 residues. CDR3 sequence reads: CASSEESGYNYEQYF. The CDR3, as DNA: TGTGCCAGCAGTGAGGAGAGCGGTTACAATTACGAGCAGTACTTC.

The rearrangement joins TRBV7-2 to TRBJ1-1; possible D gene TRBD1, 5 bases. This CDR3 has 13 residues. The ends were cut back, 6 bases at V and 1 base at J, with 9 bases in the middle. CDR1 SGHTA and CDR2 FQGNSA come from the germline V gene. For the CDR3, the DNA is TGTGCCAGCAGGAAGGGGCGGAACACTGAAGCTTTCTTT. Protein sequence: CASRKGRNTEAFF.

This clone has more than one count but fewer than ten. The DNA of the CDR3 is TGTGCCAGCAGCCCCCTGGAAGCGGGAGGGTGGGAGACCCAGTACTTC. Translation: CASSPLEAGGWETQYF. The chain is built from TRBV5-4 and TRBJ2-5; the match to TRBD2 covers 10 bases. The CDR3 sequence is 16 residues long. Germline V gives CDR1 SGHNT, CDR2 YYREEE (reference sequence). V shed 4 bases and J 5 bases; nucleotides not matched to a gene: 11.

The V gene is TRBV11-1, the J gene TRBJ1-2; possibly TRBD1 for D (6 bases). With 5 bases removed from V and 2 bases from J, the gap between germline ends came to 12 bases. Germline CDR1 reads SGHAT; CDR2 reads FQDESV (reference sequence). This CDR3 has 14 amino acids. DNA of the CDR3: TGTGCCAGCAGCCTACCAGGGGACAACTATGGCTACACCTTC. Translation gives CASSLPGDNYGYTF.

Concerning this clone: Other nucleotide sequences in the sample specify the same CDR3. This chain links TRBV9 with TRBJ2-1; a possible D gene is TRBD1 (5 bases). Trimming took 0 bases from V and 4 from J, leaving 8 bases between them. The CDR3 is made up of 14 amino acids. The V gene's germline CDR1 is SGDLS and CDR2 YYNGEE. The DNA of the CDR3 is TGTGCCAGCAGCGTAGGGGCAGGGTACAATGAGCAGTTCTTC. Protein: CASSVGAGYNEQFF.

This clone was detected a few times. CDR3: CAWSEGGWNTEAFF. The CDR3, as DNA: TGTGCCTGGAGTGAAGGGGGCTGGAACACTGAAGCTTTCTTT. This chain connects TRBV30 to TRBJ1-1; TRBD1 aligns across 7 bases. V lost 1 base to trimming and J lost 1 base; unmatched junction nucleotides: 3. The CDR3 extends over 14 amino acids. Per the germline V gene, CDR1 is GTSNPN and CDR2 is SVGIG (reference sequence).

The J gene is TRBJ2-1, the V gene TRBV6-6; D possibly corresponds to TRBD1 (6 bases). The CDR3 has 15 residues. V lost 2 bases and J lost 9, with 17 bases in between. The germline V gene encodes CDR1 MNHNY and CDR2 SVGAGI (reference sequence). The CDR3 protein is CASSYRTRSQGEQFF. The CDR3 DNA reads as TGTGCCAGCAGTTACAGGACTCGCTCACAGGGTGAGCAGTTCTTC.